The 21 T cell receptor beta chains below were found in one sample sequenced in a study of T cells in localized non-small cell lung cancer. Only in-frame clones appear in the TCRdb table, and some are missing; sequencing was by immunoSEQ multiplex PCR. The data contain 72,000 or so clones, approximately 87% of them singletons. Sample: peripheral blood, taken before any cancer treatment. The receptors were gathered from a male donor at least 60 years old with stage III squamous cell lung carcinoma.

This clone appeared once. The CDR3 reads CASSLGSAPRELFF. The CDR3 nucleotides are TGTGCCAGCAGTTTAGGTTCAGCCCCGAGGGAGCTGTTTTTT. This sequence joins TRBV27 and TRBJ2-2; D is unclear. Germline CDR1 reads MNHEY; CDR2 reads SMNVEV (reference sequence). CDR3 length equals 14 residues. Trimming shortened V by 2 bases and J by 9 bases, and 13 bases separated the two germline ends.

The chain combines TRBV6-5 with TRBJ1-2; a weak D match, TRBD1 (5 bases). Trimming cost V 5 bases and J 8 bases, with 18 bases left between them. CDR3 length: 14 residues. Germline lookup yields CDR1 MNHEY and CDR2 SVGAGI. The CDR3 loop is CASSRDERSEGYTF. In DNA form, the CDR3 reads TGTGCCAGCAGTCGGGACGAAAGGAGCGAGGGCTACACCTTC.

V is TRBV5-6 and J is TRBJ2-3; the match to TRBD1 covers 9 bases. Germline V gives CDR1 SGHDT, CDR2 YYEEEE. The CDR3 totals 16 residues. The ends lost 4 bases at V and 0 bases at J; junction bases unmatched: 6. The CDR3: CASSMTGTGSTDTQYF. The CDR3 nucleotides read TGTGCCAGCAGCATGACCGGGACAGGGAGCACAGATACGCAGTATTTT.

The rearrangement uses TRBV9 and TRBJ1-1; no clear D. CDR1 and CDR2 from the germline V gene are SGDLS and YYNGEE. V lost 0 bases and J lost 1, with 7 bases in between. The CDR3 consists of 14 residues. The CDR3 nucleotides read TGTGCCAGCAGCGTAGACGGAGGGAACACTGAAGCTTTCTTT. Its translation: CASSVDGGNTEAFF.

The chain uses TRBV6-4 and TRBJ1-5, with a tentative D call TRBD1 (6 bases). V was shortened by 10 bases and J by 0 bases, with 13 bases between the two germline ends. CDR3 length equals 14 residues. Germline CDR1 and CDR2: MRHNA and SNTAGT. The DNA for the CDR3 is TGTGCCACTCCGGGACATTATAGCAATCAGCCCCAGCATTTT. Translated: CATPGHYSNQPQHF.

This rearrangement joins TRBV18 to TRBJ1-1, with TRBD1 matching over 8 bases. Germline assignment: CDR1 KGHSH and CDR2 LQKENI. V shed 3 bases, J shed 1 base, and the junction held 4 bases outside the gene matches. The CDR3 extends over 15 amino acids. The DNA for the CDR3 is TGTGCCAGCTCACCCTCAGGGGGCGAGAACACTGAAGCTTTCTTT. It yields the protein CASSPSGGENTEAFF. Using reference TRBV18 and TRBJ1-1 for the parts outside the CDR3, the full variable domain is NAGVMQNPRHLVRRRGQEARLRCSPMKGHSHVYWYRQLPEEGLKFMVYLQKENIIDESGMPKERFSAEFPKEGPSILRIQQVVRGDSAAYFCASSPSGGENTEAFFGQGTRLTVV.

The chain links TRBV7-2 to TRBJ2-4; perhaps TRBD2 as D (7 bases). V lost 2 bases to trimming and J lost 6 bases, with 20 bases between them. CDR1 and CDR2 from the germline V gene are SGHTA and FQGNSA. This CDR3 spans 17 amino acids. The CDR3 protein is CASSLSGGGSMGNIQYF. The CDR3 DNA reads as TGTGCCAGCAGCTTATCGGGGGGCGGCTCCATGGGAAACATTCAGTACTTC.

The chain is built from TRBV6-5 and TRBJ1-5; D not resolved. The CDR3 is 14 amino acids. Germline V gene sequence: CDR1 MNHEY, CDR2 SVGAGI. Deletions cut 2 bases from V and 2 bases from J, with 7 bases between. CDR3 sequence (DNA): TGTGCCAGCAGTTACGAGCAGGGCAATCAGCCCCAGCATTTT. Protein product: CASSYEQGNQPQHF.

V is TRBV10-2 and J is TRBJ2-2; D not resolved. There are 12 residues in the CDR3. V was pared by 7 bases and J by 2 bases, with 5 bases between. CDR1 WSHSY and CDR2 SAAADI come from the germline V gene. The CDR3 sequence: CASTPNTGELFF. In DNA, the CDR3 is TGCGCCAGCACCCCCAACACCGGGGAGCTGTTTTTT.

The rearrangement uses TRBV19 and TRBJ1-3; D gene unclear. Trimming pared 5 bases from V and 0 bases from J, leaving 17 bases between. The CDR3 extends over 17 amino acids. Germline V gene data show CDR1 as LNHDA and CDR2 as SQIVND (reference sequence). For the CDR3, the DNA is TGTGCCAGTAGTTTTCCAGGAGCACCTTTCTCTGGAAACACCATATATTTT. Its translation is CASSFPGAPFSGNTIYF.

To note about this clone: The same CDR3 also results from other DNA sequences found in this sample. J is TRBJ1-1 and V is TRBV28, with D uncertain. The CDR3 runs to 14 residues. Germline-derived CDR1 and CDR2 are MDHEN and SYDVKM. Trimming cost V 2 bases and J 1 base, with 8 bases left between them. CDR3 DNA: TGTGCCAGCAGTTTAGGTCAGAAGAACACTGAAGCTTTCTTT. It codes for CASSLGQKNTEAFF.

CDR3 DNA sequence: TGTGCCACCCTTCGAGGGTGGGCTAATGAAAAACTGTTTTTT. It codes for CATLRGWANEKLFF. The J gene is TRBJ1-4, the V gene TRBV6-1; D is undetermined. Germline V gene data show CDR1 as MNHNS and CDR2 as SASEGT. Deletions cut 10 bases from V and 3 bases from J, with 15 bases between. The CDR3 is made up of 14 amino acids.

This clone was counted once. This chain connects TRBV7-9 to TRBJ2-3; 10 bases map to TRBD1. V lost 5 bases, J lost 3 bases, and 5 bases stayed unmatched. Germline assignment: CDR1 SEHNR and CDR2 FQNEAQ (reference sequence). The CDR3 is 15 residues long. The CDR3 loop reads CASSGDRGGTDTQYF. CDR3 sequence (DNA): TGTGCCAGCAGCGGGGACAGGGGTGGGACAGATACGCAGTATTTT.

This rearrangement joins TRBV9 to TRBJ1-6; 10 bases align to TRBD1. CDR1 is SGDLS and CDR2 is YYNGEE in the germline V gene. This CDR3 is built from 16 residues. The V segment lost 3 bases and the J segment 8 bases; nucleotides outside the gene matches: 8. Here the CDR3 reads CASSARDRGKDSPLHF. The CDR3, as DNA: TGTGCCAGCAGCGCTCGGGACAGGGGAAAGGATTCACCCCTCCACTTT. The full variable domain, its missing parts supplied by reference TRBV9 and TRBJ1-6, is DSGVTQTPKHLITATGQRVTLRCSPRSGDLSVYWYQQSLDQGLQFLIQYYNGEERAKGNILERFSAQQFPDLHSELNLSSLELGDSALYFCASSARDRGKDSPLHFGNGTRLTVT.

The rearrangement links TRBV9 to TRBJ2-5, with 7 positions matching TRBD2. Germline V gene sequence: CDR1 SGDLS, CDR2 YYNGEE. The CDR3 contains 14 residues. The junction had 9 bases not matched to a gene; V was cut back by 3 bases and J by 7 bases. CDR3 protein: CASSAGTPGGTQYF. CDR3 DNA: TGTGCCAGCAGCGCCGGGACTCCGGGGGGGACCCAGTACTTC.

The chain combines TRBV7-2 with TRBJ1-2, with 7 bases lining up with TRBD1. The V segment lost 2 bases and the J segment 6 bases; nucleotides outside the gene matches: 9. In germline, CDR1 is SGHTA, CDR2 FQGNSA. The CDR3 consists of 15 residues. The CDR3 bases are TGTGCCAGCAGCTTAACCGGACAGGTCTTGAATGGCTACACCTTC. It codes for CASSLTGQVLNGYTF.

This rearrangement joins TRBV4-3 to TRBJ1-5, with 10 bases that match TRBD1. This CDR3 spans 19 amino acids. The germline V gene encodes CDR1 LGHNA and CDR2 YSLEER. With V trimmed by 2 bases and J by 2 bases, 12 bases remained unmatched. The DNA for the CDR3 is TGCGCCAGCAGCCAATCCAGGACAGGGGGTTATGGGGGCAATCAGCCCCAGCATTTT. Its protein product is CASSQSRTGGYGGNQPQHF.

V gene TRBV6-5 combines with J gene TRBJ1-5; D is unclear. Germline V gives CDR1 MNHEY, CDR2 SVGAGI. There are 15 residues in the CDR3. The V end was cut by 7 bases, the J end by 2 bases, with 15 bases between. CDR3 bases: TGTGCCAGCACCACGACACCACCGGGCAATCAGCCCCAGCATTTT. It codes for CASTTTPPGNQPQHF.

V and J are TRBV6-5 and TRBJ1-4; 9 nucleotides align to TRBD1. The CDR3 sequence is 14 residues long. The V gene end was trimmed by 2 bases and the J gene end by 5 bases; junction bases not matched to a gene: 0. Germline CDR1 is MNHEY and CDR2 is SVGAGI. This chain's CDR3 is CASSYGQGNEKLFF. The CDR3 DNA reads TGTGCCAGCAGTTACGGACAGGGGAATGAAAAACTGTTTTTT.

This chain uses TRBV4-3 with TRBJ1-2; D is unclear. The CDR3 totals 14 residues. Germline lookup yields CDR1 LGHNA and CDR2 YSLEER. V was pared by 0 bases and J by 4 bases, with 9 bases between. CDR3: CASSQDQATYGYTF. For the CDR3, the DNA is TGCGCCAGCAGCCAAGATCAGGCCACCTATGGCTACACCTTC.

The V gene is TRBV5-1, the J gene TRBJ1-1; D is ambiguous. CDR3 size: 13 residues. Germline values: CDR1 SGHRS, CDR2 YFSETQ. V lost 6 bases and J 2 bases, leaving 11 bases between the germline ends. In nucleotides, the CDR3 is TGCGCCAGCACGTTCGCACTAAACACTGAAGCTTTCTTT. Translated: CASTFALNTEAFF.